Presented here are 19 T cell receptor beta chains from one specimen sequenced in a study of blood T cells in healthy people across ages. Primers used in a second PCR of roughly 6 to 12 cycles were a sample-barcoded 5' primer and a J-beta primer mix. TCRdb re-called the 5' RACE reads through MiXCR, storing one row per CDR3 protein. This sample has 1,500,000 or so distinct CDR3 sequences, with under 55% found just once. Sequences were obtained from blood. These receptors all come from a woman between 18 and 29 years old in good health.

This chain joins TRBV5-1 and TRBJ2-5; no clear D. There are 14 residues in the CDR3. CDR1 and CDR2 from the germline V gene are SGHRS and YFSETQ. Trimming took off 2 bases at V and 5 bases at J, with 13 bases between the two ends. The CDR3 loop is CASSFQVLPETQYF. CDR3 coding DNA: TGCGCCAGCAGCTTTCAGGTCCTTCCGGAGACCCAGTACTTC.

This clonotype was counted between two and nine times. This chain uses TRBV20-1 with TRBJ2-4; TRBD1 might be the D (6 bases). The CDR3 is 20 amino acids. The germline gives CDR1 DFQATT, CDR2 SNEGSKA (reference sequence). With 6 bases removed from V and 0 bases from J, the gap between germline ends came to 30 bases. The CDR3 loop reads CSARAPPRTESLKAKNIQYF. For the CDR3, the DNA is TGCAGTGCCCGAGCCCCCCCGCGGACAGAAAGTCTAAAAGCCAAAAACATTCAGTACTTC.

The chain joins TRBV9 to TRBJ1-1; D gene ambiguous. Germline V gene lookup returns CDR1 SGDLS and CDR2 YYNGEE. The CDR3 is made up of 13 amino acids. The germline V and J ends were trimmed by 0 bases and 1 base, with 4 bases remaining between them. The DNA of the CDR3 is TGTGCCAGCAGCGTAGAATCGAACACTGAAGCTTTCTTT. As protein: CASSVESNTEAFF.

This clonotype was recorded many times. This rearrangement joins TRBV2 to TRBJ2-3, with D maybe TRBD1 (5 bases). Looked up from germline, CDR1 is SNHLY and CDR2 is FYNNEI. This CDR3 is 11 amino acids long. V was trimmed by 6 bases and J by 6 bases, leaving 7 bases between them. The CDR3 bases are TGTGCCAGCAGATCAGGGGATACGCAGTATTTT. It specifies CASRSGDTQYF.

V usage is TRBV7-2 and J usage is TRBJ2-7; 9 bases map to TRBD1. This CDR3 contains 15 residues. Looked up from germline, CDR1 is SGHTA and CDR2 is FQGNSA. J lost 3 bases, V lost 5 bases, and 8 bases had no gene match. This chain's CDR3 is CASSERTGDFYEQYF. The CDR3 DNA is TGTGCCAGCAGCGAAAGGACAGGGGACTTCTACGAGCAGTACTTC.

Details on this clonotype: One end of the junction does not line up with germline, which may come from a read error. The rearrangement links TRBV6-2 or TRBV6-3 to TRBJ2-3; weak D call: TRBD2 (5 bases). This CDR3 is 14 amino acids long. Germline V gene data show CDR1 as MNHEY and CDR2 as SVGEGT. CDR3 in amino acids: CASPPLRATDMQYF. The CDR3 DNA reads as TGTGCCAGCCCCCCACTGCGGGCCACAGATATGCAGTATTTT.

V usage is TRBV5-6 and J usage is TRBJ1-2, with D hard to call. The V gene lost 1 base and the J gene lost 4 bases, with 17 bases spanning the gap. Germline values: CDR1 SGHDT, CDR2 YYEEEE. This CDR3 is built from 16 residues. CDR3 loop: CASSLLASTSFYGYTF. For the CDR3, the DNA is TGTGCCAGCAGCTTGCTGGCCTCAACCTCCTTCTATGGCTACACCTTC.

Turning to this clonotype: The junction departs from germline at one end; a sequencing error may be responsible. The rearrangement joins TRBV5-1 to TRBJ2-7, with 10 bases that match TRBD1. The CDR3 is made up of 15 amino acids. CDR1 and CDR2 (germline): SGHRS, YFSETQ. The CDR3, as DNA: TGCGCCAGAAGCTTGACAGGACAGGGGGGCTACGAGCAGTACTTC. Protein: CARSLTGQGGYEQYF.

Of note for this clonotype: A clone one base away is much larger, so this may be a read error. The chain joins TRBV12-3 or TRBV12-4 to TRBJ1-5; D possibly corresponds to TRBD1 (5 bases). The CDR3 covers 15 residues. The chain's CDR3 is CASKFGQGLNQPRHF. The CDR3 bases are TGTGCCAGCAAGTTTGGGCAGGGTTTAAATCAGCCCCGGCATTTT.

This clonotype was seen ten or more times. The rearrangement uses TRBV20-1 and TRBJ1-2; tentative D call: TRBD1 (6 bases). V lost 6 bases and J lost 4, with 18 bases in between. The germline CDR1 and CDR2 sequences are DFQATT and SNEGSKA (reference sequence). The CDR3 has 14 residues. CDR3 bases: TGCAGTGCCGTACAAGACAGGCTGGGCTATGGCTACACCTTC. It specifies CSAVQDRLGYGYTF.

The V and J genes are TRBV7-9 and TRBJ1-3; no reliable D call. CDR3 size: 13 residues. Per the germline V gene, CDR1 is SEHNR and CDR2 is FQNEAQ (reference sequence). Trimming left V 2 bases short and J 7 bases short, with 9 bases between. This chain's CDR3 is CASSLSPLNTIYF. Here the CDR3 DNA reads TGTGCCAGCAGCTTATCCCCTCTCAACACCATATATTTT.

The chain recombines TRBV6-2 or TRBV6-3 with TRBJ1-1; unclear D gene. CDR1 is MNHEY and CDR2 is SVGEGT in the germline V gene. This CDR3 has 15 amino acids. The V end was cut by 8 bases, the J end by 3 bases, with 19 bases between. CDR3 bases: TGTGCCAGCGGGTCCCTCGAGGAGCGGGACACTGAAGCTTTCTTT. This translates into CASGSLEERDTEAFF.

This clonotype showed up just a few times. CDR3 loop: CSAVGQGVNEQYF. The CDR3 coding sequence is TGCAGCGCCGTAGGACAGGGGGTAAACGAGCAGTACTTC. The J gene is TRBJ2-7, the V gene TRBV29-1; 10 positions agree with TRBD1. Losses at the gene ends were 7 bases for V and 5 bases for J; bases not matched to a gene: 8. The germline V gene encodes CDR1 SQVTM and CDR2 ANQGSEA. CDR3 length: 13 amino acids.

CDR3 residues: CSAIPGTSGTGEQFF. CDR3 coding DNA: TGCAGTGCTATTCCCGGGACTAGCGGGACTGGTGAGCAGTTCTTC. This chain uses TRBV20-1 with TRBJ2-1, with 13 bases matching TRBD2. The CDR3 runs 15 residues. V lost 4 bases and J lost 9; bases outside the gene matches: 9. Germline lookup yields CDR1 DFQATT and CDR2 SNEGSKA (reference sequence).

This chain connects TRBV2 to TRBJ2-2, with 13 bases matching TRBD2. The CDR3 is 18 amino acids. J gave up 9 bases and V 1 base, and 11 bases lay outside the gene matches. The germline gives CDR1 SNHLY, CDR2 FYNNEI. The CDR3, as DNA: TGTGCCAGCAGTGAAGGACTAGCGGGAGGTGGCGGGGTCCGGGAGCTGTTTTTT. Protein: CASSEGLAGGGGVRELFF.

This clonotype was observed a handful of times. The gene calls are TRBV5-1 and TRBJ1-6; a weak D match, TRBD1 (6 bases). Germline V CDR1 and CDR2: SGHRS, YFSETQ. The CDR3 runs to 15 residues. The V gene lost 4 bases and the J gene lost 7 bases, with 15 bases spanning the gap. CDR3 sequence (DNA): TGCGCCAGCAGCCCGGGGGCAGGGATGAATTCACCCCTCCACTTT. This gives the protein CASSPGAGMNSPLHF.

The genes are TRBV4-1 and TRBJ2-7; the D gene is possibly TRBD1 (6 bases). Deletions cut 3 bases from V and 3 bases from J, with 18 bases between. The CDR3 length is 16 residues. Germline V gene sequence: CDR1 MGHRA, CDR2 YSYEKL. CDR3 nucleotide sequence: TGCGCCAGCAGCCACCCGTCAGGGGACCATATCTACGAGCAGTACTTC. Protein: CASSHPSGDHIYEQYF.

This chain links TRBV6-2 or TRBV6-3 with TRBJ2-5; 14 bases line up with TRBD2. The CDR3 loop spans 22 amino acids. The germline V gene encodes CDR1 MNHEY and CDR2 SVGEGT. The V gene end was trimmed by 1 base and the J gene end by 4 bases; junction bases not matched to a gene: 20. Written as DNA, the CDR3 is TGTGCCAGCAGTTACTTCACCAGACTCGCTACTCCGGGACTAGCGGGGGCAGAGACCCAGTACTTC. This encodes CASSYFTRLATPGLAGAETQYF.

The table lists this clonotype with a few counts. The V gene is TRBV14, the J gene TRBJ2-3; 7 bases map to TRBD1. V was clipped by 0 bases and J by 2 bases; unmatched bases: 5. The CDR3 sequence is 16 residues long. Per the germline V gene, CDR1 is SGHDN and CDR2 is FVKESK. CDR3 DNA sequence: TGTGCCAGCAGCCAAGAAAGGGGGCAACCCACAGATACGCAGTATTTT. Amino acid sequence: CASSQERGQPTDTQYF. Supplemented by reference TRBV14 and TRBJ2-3, the full variable domain reads EAGVTQFPSHSVIEKGQTVTLRCDPISGHDNLYWYRRVMGKEIKFLLHFVKESKQDESGMPNNRFLAERTGGTYSTLKVQPAELEDSGVYFCASSQERGQPTDTQYFGPGTRLTVL.